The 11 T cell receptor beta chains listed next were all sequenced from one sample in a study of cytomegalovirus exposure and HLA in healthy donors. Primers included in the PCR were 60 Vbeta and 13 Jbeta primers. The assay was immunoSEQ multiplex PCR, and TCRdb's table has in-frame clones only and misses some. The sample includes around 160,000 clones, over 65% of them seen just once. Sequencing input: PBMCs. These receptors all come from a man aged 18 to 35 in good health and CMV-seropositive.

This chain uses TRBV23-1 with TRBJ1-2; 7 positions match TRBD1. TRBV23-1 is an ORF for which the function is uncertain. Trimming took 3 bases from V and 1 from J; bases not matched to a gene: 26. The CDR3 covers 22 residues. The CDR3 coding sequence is TGCGCCAGCAGTCACTACACCTTAACGACAGGGCGACGTGTCGAGGGTAACTATGGCTACACCTTC. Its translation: CASSHYTLTTGRRVEGNYGYTF.

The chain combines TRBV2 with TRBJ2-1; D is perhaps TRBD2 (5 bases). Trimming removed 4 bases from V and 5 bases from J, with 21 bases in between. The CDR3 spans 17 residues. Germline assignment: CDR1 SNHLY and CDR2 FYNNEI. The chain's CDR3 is CASSVSLGLAIHNEQFF. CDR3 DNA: TGTGCCAGCAGTGTTTCTCTAGGTCTAGCAATTCACAATGAGCAGTTCTTC.

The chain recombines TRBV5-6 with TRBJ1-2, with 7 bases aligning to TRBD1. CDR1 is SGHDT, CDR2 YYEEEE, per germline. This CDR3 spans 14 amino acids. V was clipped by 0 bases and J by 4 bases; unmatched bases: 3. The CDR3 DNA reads TGTGCCAGCAGCTTGGACAGGGGAAGCTATGGCTACACCTTC. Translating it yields CASSLDRGSYGYTF.

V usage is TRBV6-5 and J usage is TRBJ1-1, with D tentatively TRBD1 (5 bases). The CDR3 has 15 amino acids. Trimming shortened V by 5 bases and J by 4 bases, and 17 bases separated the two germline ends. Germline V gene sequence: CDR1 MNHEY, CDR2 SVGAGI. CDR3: CASSTPTPGATEAFF. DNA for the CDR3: TGTGCCAGCAGTACGCCGACTCCTGGGGCCACTGAAGCTTTCTTT.

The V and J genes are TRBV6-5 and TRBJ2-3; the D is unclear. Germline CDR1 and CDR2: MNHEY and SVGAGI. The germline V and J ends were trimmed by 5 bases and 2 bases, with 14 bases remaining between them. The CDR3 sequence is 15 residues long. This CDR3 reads CASSPRLLHTDTQYF. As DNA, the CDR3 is TGTGCCAGCAGTCCTCGACTCCTGCACACAGATACGCAGTATTTT.

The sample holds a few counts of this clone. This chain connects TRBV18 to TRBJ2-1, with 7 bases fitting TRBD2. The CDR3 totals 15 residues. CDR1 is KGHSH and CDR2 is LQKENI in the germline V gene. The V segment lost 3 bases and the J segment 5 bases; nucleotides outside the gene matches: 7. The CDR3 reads CASSPGLAENNEQFF. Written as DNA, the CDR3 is TGTGCCAGCTCACCGGGGCTAGCGGAGAACAATGAGCAGTTCTTC. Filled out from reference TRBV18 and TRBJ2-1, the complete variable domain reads NAGVMQNPRHLVRRRGQEARLRCSPMKGHSHVYWYRQLPEEGLKFMVYLQKENIIDESGMPKERFSAEFPKEGPSILRIQQVVRGDSAAYFCASSPGLAENNEQFFGPGTRLTVL.

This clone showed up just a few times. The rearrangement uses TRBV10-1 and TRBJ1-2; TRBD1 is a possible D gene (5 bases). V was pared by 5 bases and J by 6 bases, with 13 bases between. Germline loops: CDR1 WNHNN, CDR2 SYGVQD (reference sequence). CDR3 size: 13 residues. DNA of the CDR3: TGCGCCAGCAGTCCGGGACTAATGGATGGCTACACCTTC. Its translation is CASSPGLMDGYTF.

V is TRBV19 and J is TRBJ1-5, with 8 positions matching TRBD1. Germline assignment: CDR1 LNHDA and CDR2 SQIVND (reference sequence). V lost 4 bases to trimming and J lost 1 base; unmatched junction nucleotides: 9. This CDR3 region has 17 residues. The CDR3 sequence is CASSSRTGTGSNQPQHF. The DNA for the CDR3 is TGTGCCAGTAGTAGCCGGACAGGGACCGGGAGCAATCAGCCCCAGCATTTT.

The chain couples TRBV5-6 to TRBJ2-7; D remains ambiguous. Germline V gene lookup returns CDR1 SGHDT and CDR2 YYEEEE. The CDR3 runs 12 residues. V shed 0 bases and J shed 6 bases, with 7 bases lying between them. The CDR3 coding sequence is TGTGCCAGCAGCTTGGCCGGTAGCGAGCAGTACGTC. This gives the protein CASSLAGSEQYV.

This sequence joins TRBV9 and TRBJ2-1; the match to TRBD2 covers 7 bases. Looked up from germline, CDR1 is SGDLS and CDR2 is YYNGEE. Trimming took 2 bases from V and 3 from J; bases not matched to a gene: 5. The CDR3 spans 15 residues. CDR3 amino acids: CASSVSGAIYNEQFF. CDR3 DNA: TGTGCCAGCAGCGTGAGCGGGGCGATCTACAATGAGCAGTTCTTC.

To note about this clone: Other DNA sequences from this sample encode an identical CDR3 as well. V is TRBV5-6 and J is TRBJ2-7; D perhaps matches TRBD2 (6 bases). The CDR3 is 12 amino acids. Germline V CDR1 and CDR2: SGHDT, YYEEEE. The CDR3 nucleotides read TGTGCCAGCAGCTTGGTGGAGGGCGAGCAGTACGTT. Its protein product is CASSLVEGEQYV.